The clone carrying this T cell receptor (beta chain) was found a few times. MiXCR, applied by TCRdb to the PCR reads, yields one record per CDR3 protein. The sample carries more than 85,000 distinct CDR3 sequences, roughly half recorded once. The sample belongs to a study of CDR3 diversity in severe acne. The V and J ends lost 4 bases and 6 bases, in that order; junction bases with no gene match: 8. This CDR3 region has 15 residues. Germline V gives CDR1 LGHNA, CDR2 YNFKEQ. Sequencing was performed on blood. The chain is built from TRBV4-2 and TRBJ2-3, with 9 bases aligning to TRBD1. The sequence came from a male donor with acne. The DNA for the CDR3 is TGTGCCAGCAGCCGGGGACAGGGAGCGTCTGATACGCAGTATTTT. Its protein product is CASSRGQGASDTQYF.